The 23 T cell receptor beta chains presented below share a single source sample, sequenced in a study of cytomegalovirus exposure and HLA in healthy donors. The PCR ran on 60 Vbeta and 13 Jbeta primers. Generated by immunoSEQ multiplex PCR, the TCRdb table keeps only in-frame clones and is missing some. The table shows approximately 58,000 clones, with around 83% occurring only once. The sequencing sample was made of PBMCs. Receptors originate from a man aged 30-40 years in good health and CMV-seronegative.

This clone was picked up a small number of times. The J gene is TRBJ2-2, the V gene TRBV11-3; TRBD2 agrees at 11 bases. The germline V gene encodes CDR1 SGHNT and CDR2 YENEEA. This CDR3 is built from 15 residues. V lost 6 bases, J lost 5 bases, and 5 bases stayed unmatched. The CDR3 DNA follows: TGTGCCAGCAGTTCGCTAGCGGGAGGAACCGGGGAGCTGTTTTTT. Protein sequence: CASSSLAGGTGELFF.

J is TRBJ2-7 and V is TRBV27, with a possible D match to TRBD1 (6 bases). Trimming left V 4 bases short and J 9 bases short, with 19 bases between. The CDR3 runs 14 residues. Germline V lookup: CDR1 MNHEY, CDR2 SMNVEV (reference sequence). CDR3 DNA: TGTGCCAGCAGTTCCTTTAGGACAGCCGAAGTGCAGTACTTC. Residues: CASSSFRTAEVQYF.

This chain joins TRBV5-1 and TRBJ1-4; D is undetermined. Germline V gives CDR1 SGHRS, CDR2 YFSETQ. CDR3 length: 14 amino acids. V was pared by 4 bases and J by 3 bases, with 10 bases between. CDR3 DNA: TGCGCCAGCAGCCGGGGAACAGCTAATGAAAAACTGTTTTTT. This sequence encodes CASSRGTANEKLFF.

V usage is TRBV27 and J usage is TRBJ2-7, with D perhaps matching TRBD2 (5 bases). The CDR3 contains 14 residues. The germline gives CDR1 MNHEY, CDR2 SMNVEV (reference sequence). V was pared by 2 bases and J by 3 bases, with 11 bases between. The DNA for the CDR3 is TGTGCCAGCAGTTTAGGTGGGAGTCTCTACGAGCAGTACTTC. This gives the protein CASSLGGSLYEQYF.

The chain links TRBV9 to TRBJ2-1; D is uncertain. CDR1 and CDR2 (germline): SGDLS, YYNGEE. The V end was cut by 3 bases, the J end by 1 base, with 17 bases between. The CDR3 is 17 amino acids. The CDR3 reads CASSGLIYPPSYNEQFF. The CDR3 nucleotides read TGTGCCAGCAGCGGCCTGATCTACCCTCCTTCCTACAATGAGCAGTTCTTC.

This clone was detected only once. The chain has TRBV15 and TRBJ2-2, with TRBD1 as a possible D gene (5 bases). Germline V gives CDR1 LNHNV, CDR2 YYDKDF (reference sequence). V was pared by 1 base and J by 4 bases, with 10 bases between. The CDR3 is 15 residues long. CDR3 coding DNA: TGTGCCACCAGCAGAGCGCAGGGTCCCACCGGGGAGCTGTTTTTT. Protein product: CATSRAQGPTGELFF.

The V call is TRBV15, the J call TRBJ2-1, with 12 nucleotides matching TRBD2. Germline V CDR1 and CDR2: LNHNV, YYDKDF (reference sequence). This CDR3 comprises 17 residues. V gave up 1 base and J gave up 8 bases; unmatched junction bases: 9. This CDR3 reads CATSRGASGGATDEQFF. The DNA for the CDR3 is TGTGCCACCAGCAGAGGGGCTAGCGGGGGGGCTACGGATGAGCAGTTCTTC.

The chain links TRBV5-4 to TRBJ1-2, with no clear D. V lost 1 base and J 6 bases, leaving 10 bases between the germline ends. This CDR3 has 13 residues. Germline V gives CDR1 SGHNT, CDR2 YYREEE (reference sequence). CDR3 nucleotide sequence: TGTGCCAGCAGCTTGATGCAGTCCCATGGCTACACCTTC. Translated: CASSLMQSHGYTF.

The CDR3, as DNA: TGTGCCAGCAGCGTAAAAGCCGCGAACACCGGGGAGCTGTTTTTT. Translated: CASSVKAANTGELFF. J is TRBJ2-2 and V is TRBV9; the D is unclear. The ends were cut back, 1 base at V and 0 bases at J, with 7 bases in the middle. The length of the CDR3 is 15 residues. Germline assignment: CDR1 SGDLS and CDR2 YYNGEE.

Regarding this clone: One end of the junction varies from germline; a read error may be responsible. The identical CDR3 is also encoded by other nucleotide sequences in the sample. This rearrangement joins TRBV18 to TRBJ2-7; 12 bases match TRBD1. Germline loops: CDR1 KGHSH, CDR2 LQKENI. CDR3 size: 18 residues. CDR3 sequence: CASSRTAGQGAPSYEQYF. CDR3 DNA sequence: TGTGCCAGCTCTCGAACTGCGGGACAGGGGGCCCCGTCCTACGAGCAGTACTTT.

CDR3 protein: CASSLNLGGGYNEQFF. Written as DNA, the CDR3 is TGTGCCAGCAGCCTCAACCTCGGGGGGGGTTACAATGAGCAGTTCTTC. The chain uses TRBV7-3 and TRBJ2-1; TRBD2 agrees at 8 bases. The junction had 10 bases not matched to a gene; V was cut back by 5 bases and J by 4 bases. Germline V gene sequence: CDR1 SGHTA, CDR2 FQGTGA. There are 16 residues in the CDR3.

In DNA, the CDR3 is TGTGCCAGCAGCTTAGTGGCAGGGGGCGACTCCTACAATGAGCAGTTCTTC. Its translation is CASSLVAGGDSYNEQFF. This chain connects TRBV7-6 to TRBJ2-1; 8 bases fit TRBD1. The germline gives CDR1 SGHVS, CDR2 FNYEAQ. V lost 1 base and J lost 0; bases outside the gene matches: 5. The CDR3 loop spans 17 amino acids.

V is TRBV2 and J is TRBJ2-5, with D possibly being TRBD1 (6 bases). The CDR3 is made up of 12 amino acids. CDR1 is SNHLY and CDR2 is FYNNEI in the germline V gene. V lost 8 bases, J lost 3 bases, and 10 bases lay in between. The CDR3 nucleotides read TGTGCCAGCGGGGGCAACGAAGAGACCCAGTACTTC. Its translation: CASGGNEETQYF.

This rearrangement joins TRBV7-6 to TRBJ1-1; no firm D call. This CDR3 spans 11 amino acids. Between the trimmed V and J ends, which lost 4 bases and 7 bases, there was a span of 7 bases. CDR1 is SGHVS, CDR2 FNYEAQ, per germline. CDR3 in amino acids: CASSSGNEAFF. In nucleotides, the CDR3 is TGTGCCAGCAGCTCAGGCAATGAAGCTTTCTTT.

The rearrangement links TRBV7-2 to TRBJ1-2; TRBD1 agrees at 8 bases. This CDR3 contains 13 residues. Germline-derived CDR1 and CDR2 are SGHTA and FQGNSA. The V segment lost 3 bases and the J segment 6 bases; nucleotides outside the gene matches: 3. This CDR3 is CASSFQGANGYTF. CDR3 nucleotide sequence: TGTGCCAGCAGCTTCCAGGGGGCCAATGGCTACACCTTC.

The CDR3 region has the DNA TGTGCCAGCAGTTACCGGGGGGAGCTGTTTTTT. This encodes CASSYRGELFF. This chain connects TRBV6-5 to TRBJ2-2; D is ambiguous. This CDR3 is built from 11 residues. Germline V gene data show CDR1 as MNHEY and CDR2 as SVGAGI. V gave up 2 bases and J gave up 8 bases, with 3 bases separating them.

The chain couples TRBV2 to TRBJ2-2, with a possible D match to TRBD1 (5 bases). V shed 4 bases and J shed 6 bases, with 6 bases lying between them. CDR1 SNHLY and CDR2 FYNNEI come from the germline V gene. The CDR3 runs to 12 residues. DNA of the CDR3: TGTGCCAGCAGTGTGACAGCCGGGGAGCTGTTTTTT. Encoded protein: CASSVTAGELFF. Drawing the rest from reference TRBV2 and TRBJ2-2, the complete variable domain is EPEVTQTPSHQVTQMGQEVILRCVPISNHLYFYWYRQILGQKVEFLVSFYNNEISEKSEIFDDQFSVERPDGSNFTLKIRSTKLEDSAMYFCASSVTAGELFFGEGSRLTVL.

V is TRBV19 and J is TRBJ2-2; tentatively, D is TRBD1 (5 bases). This CDR3 is 14 amino acids long. Germline CDR1 reads LNHDA; CDR2 reads SQIVND (reference sequence). Trimming pared 3 bases from V and 6 bases from J, leaving 11 bases between. The DNA for the CDR3 is TGTGCCAGTAGTATCGACAGTACCGCCGGGGAGCTGTTTTTT. Its translation is CASSIDSTAGELFF.

This clone was observed a few times. The chain employs TRBV6-1 and TRBJ2-7; TRBD2 agrees at 15 bases. The CDR3 contains 15 residues. Germline V gene sequence: CDR1 MNHNS, CDR2 SASEGT. With 7 bases clipped from V and 3 bases from J, the junction kept 4 bases outside the gene matches. The DNA for the CDR3 is TGTGCCAGCAAGGGGGGACTAGCGGGAGGCTACGAGCAGTACTTC. It encodes CASKGGLAGGYEQYF.

This chain links TRBV6-1 with TRBJ2-7; tentative D call: TRBD2 (7 bases). The CDR3 contains 16 residues. Germline V gives CDR1 MNHNS, CDR2 SASEGT. The V gene lost 3 bases and the J gene lost 2 bases, with 17 bases spanning the gap. CDR3 sequence: CASSEAGAGPTYEQYF. CDR3 in DNA: TGTGCCAGCAGTGAGGCGGGGGCAGGGCCAACCTACGAGCAGTACTTC.

This chain uses TRBV11-1 with TRBJ2-3; maybe TRBD2 (6 bases). CDR3 size: 18 residues. Germline V gene data show CDR1 as SGHAT and CDR2 as FQDESV (reference sequence). Deletions cut 4 bases from V and 0 bases from J, with 20 bases between. In DNA form, the CDR3 reads TGTGCCAGCAGCTCCTCCACGCTTAGCGGAATCAGCACAGATACGCAGTATTTT. Translated, it gives CASSSSTLSGISTDTQYF.

The V gene is TRBV6-5, the J gene TRBJ2-7; 10 nucleotides align to TRBD1. Germline lookup yields CDR1 MNHEY and CDR2 SVGAGI. Germline trimming cut 7 bases from V and 7 bases from J; bases unmatched to any gene: 10. This CDR3 is built from 14 residues. CDR3 sequence reads: CASKEDRGRREQYF. DNA for the CDR3: TGTGCCAGCAAGGAAGACAGGGGGCGTCGTGAGCAGTACTTC.

V is TRBV27 and J is TRBJ2-3; D remains ambiguous. Germline-derived CDR1 and CDR2 are MNHEY and SMNVEV (reference sequence). Trimming took 5 bases from V and 2 from J, leaving 5 bases between them. The CDR3 is 12 amino acids. For the CDR3, the DNA is TGTGCCAGCAGTCCGTCCACAGATACGCAGTATTTT. It encodes CASSPSTDTQYF.